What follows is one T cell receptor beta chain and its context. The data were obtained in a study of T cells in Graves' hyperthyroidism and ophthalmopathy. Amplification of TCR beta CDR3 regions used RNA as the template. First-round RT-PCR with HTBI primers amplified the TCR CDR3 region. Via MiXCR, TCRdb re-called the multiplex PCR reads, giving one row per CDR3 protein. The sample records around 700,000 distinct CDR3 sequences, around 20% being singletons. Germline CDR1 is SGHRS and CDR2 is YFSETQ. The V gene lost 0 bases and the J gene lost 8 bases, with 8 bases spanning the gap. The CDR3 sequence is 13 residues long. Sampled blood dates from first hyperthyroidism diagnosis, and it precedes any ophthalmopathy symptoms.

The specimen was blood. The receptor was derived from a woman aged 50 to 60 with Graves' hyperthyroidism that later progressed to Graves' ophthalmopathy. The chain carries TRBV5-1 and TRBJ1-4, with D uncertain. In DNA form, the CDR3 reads TGCGCCAGCAGCTTGGAACTGGGGGAAAAACTGTTTTTT. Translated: CASSLELGEKLFF.